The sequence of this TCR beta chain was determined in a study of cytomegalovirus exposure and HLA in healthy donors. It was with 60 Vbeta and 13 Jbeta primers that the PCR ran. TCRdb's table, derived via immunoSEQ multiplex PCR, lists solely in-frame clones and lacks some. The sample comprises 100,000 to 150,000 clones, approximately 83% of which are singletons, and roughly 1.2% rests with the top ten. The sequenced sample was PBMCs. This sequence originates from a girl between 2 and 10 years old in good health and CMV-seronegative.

CDR3 coding DNA: TGTGCCAGCTCACCTCGACAGAACGAGAACACTGAAGCTTTCTTT. Its translation is CASSPRQNENTEAFF. The chain recombines TRBV18 with TRBJ1-1, with a possible D match to TRBD1 (5 bases). The CDR3 contains 15 residues. In germline, CDR1 is KGHSH, CDR2 LQKENI. V shed 3 bases and J shed 1 base, with 12 bases lying between them.